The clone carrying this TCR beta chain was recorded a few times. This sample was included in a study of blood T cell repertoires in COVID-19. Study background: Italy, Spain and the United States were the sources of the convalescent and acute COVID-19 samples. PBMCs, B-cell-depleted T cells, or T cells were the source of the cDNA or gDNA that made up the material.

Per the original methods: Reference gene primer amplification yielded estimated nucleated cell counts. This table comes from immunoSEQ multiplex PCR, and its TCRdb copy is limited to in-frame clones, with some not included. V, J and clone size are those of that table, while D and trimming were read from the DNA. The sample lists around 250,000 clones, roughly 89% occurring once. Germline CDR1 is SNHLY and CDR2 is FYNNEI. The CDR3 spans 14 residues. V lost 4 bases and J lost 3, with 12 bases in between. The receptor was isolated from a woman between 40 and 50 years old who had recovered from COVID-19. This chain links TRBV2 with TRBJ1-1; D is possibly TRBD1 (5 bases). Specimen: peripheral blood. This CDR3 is CASSARAGYTEAFF. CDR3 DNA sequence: TGTGCCAGCAGTGCTCGAGCAGGGTACACTGAAGCTTTCTTT.